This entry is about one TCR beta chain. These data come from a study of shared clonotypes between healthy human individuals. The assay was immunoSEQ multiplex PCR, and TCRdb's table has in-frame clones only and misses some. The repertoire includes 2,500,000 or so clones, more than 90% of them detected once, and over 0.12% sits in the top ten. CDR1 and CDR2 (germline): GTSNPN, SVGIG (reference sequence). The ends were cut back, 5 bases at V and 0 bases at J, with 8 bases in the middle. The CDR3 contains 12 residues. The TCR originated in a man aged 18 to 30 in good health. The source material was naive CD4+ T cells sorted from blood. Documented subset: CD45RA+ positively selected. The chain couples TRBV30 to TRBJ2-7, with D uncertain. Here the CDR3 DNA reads TGTGCCTGGGGACGGAGCTCCTACGAGCAGTACTTC. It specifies CAWGRSSYEQYF.